This TCR beta chain is drawn from a study of blood T cell repertoires in COVID-19. CDR1 and CDR2 from the germline V gene are GTSNPN and SVGIG (reference sequence). Trimming pared 0 bases from V and 4 bases from J, leaving 9 bases between. The CDR3 has 14 residues. Here immunoSEQ multiplex PCR was the method, and the copy in TCRdb shows in-frame clones only, minus some. The sample records about 120,000 clones, over 60% being singletons. The origin of this receptor is a woman in her 70s with acute or convalescent COVID-19. This rearrangement joins TRBV30 to TRBJ1-4, with D possibly TRBD1 on 5 matching bases. The specimen sequenced was peripheral blood. Here the CDR3 reads CAWSVGDSNEKLFF. CDR3 bases: TGTGCCTGGAGTGTCGGAGACAGTAATGAAAAACTGTTTTTT.